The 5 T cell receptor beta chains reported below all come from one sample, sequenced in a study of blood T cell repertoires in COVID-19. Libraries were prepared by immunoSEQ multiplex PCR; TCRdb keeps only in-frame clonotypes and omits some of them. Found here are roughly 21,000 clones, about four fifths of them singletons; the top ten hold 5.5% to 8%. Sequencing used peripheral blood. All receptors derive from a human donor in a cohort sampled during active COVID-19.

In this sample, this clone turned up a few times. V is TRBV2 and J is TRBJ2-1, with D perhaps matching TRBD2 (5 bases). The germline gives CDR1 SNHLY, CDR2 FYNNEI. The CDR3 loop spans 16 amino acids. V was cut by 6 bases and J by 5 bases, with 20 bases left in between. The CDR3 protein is CASRAQDWSSDNEQFF. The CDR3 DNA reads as TGTGCCAGCAGAGCCCAGGACTGGTCTTCGGACAATGAGCAGTTCTTC.

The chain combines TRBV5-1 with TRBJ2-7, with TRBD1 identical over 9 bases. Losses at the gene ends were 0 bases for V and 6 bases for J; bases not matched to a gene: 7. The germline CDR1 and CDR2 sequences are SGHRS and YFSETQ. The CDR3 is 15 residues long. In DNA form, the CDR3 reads TGCGCCAGCAGCTTGGGGGACAGGGTTCCTCGCGAGCAGTACTTC. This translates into CASSLGDRVPREQYF.

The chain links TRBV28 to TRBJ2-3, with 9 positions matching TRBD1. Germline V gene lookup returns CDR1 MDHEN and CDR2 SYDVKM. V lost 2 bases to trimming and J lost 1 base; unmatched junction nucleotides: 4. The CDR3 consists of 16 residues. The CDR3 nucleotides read TGTGCCAGCAGTTTAGAACAGGGGGCAGGCACAGATACGCAGTATTTT. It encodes CASSLEQGAGTDTQYF. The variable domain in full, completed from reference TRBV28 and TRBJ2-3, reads DVKVTQSSRYLVKRTGEKVFLECVQDMDHENMFWYRQDPGLGLRLIYFSYDVKMKEKGDIPEGYSVSREKKERFSLILESASTNQTSMYLCASSLEQGAGTDTQYFGPGTRLTVL.

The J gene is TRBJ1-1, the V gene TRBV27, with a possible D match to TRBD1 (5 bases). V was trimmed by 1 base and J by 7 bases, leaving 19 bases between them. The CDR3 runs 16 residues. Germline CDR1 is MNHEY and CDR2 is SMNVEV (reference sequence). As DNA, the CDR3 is TGTGCCAGCAGTTTATTATCTGGGGTGGGGCGGCGTGAAGCTTTCTTT. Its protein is CASSLLSGVGRREAFF.

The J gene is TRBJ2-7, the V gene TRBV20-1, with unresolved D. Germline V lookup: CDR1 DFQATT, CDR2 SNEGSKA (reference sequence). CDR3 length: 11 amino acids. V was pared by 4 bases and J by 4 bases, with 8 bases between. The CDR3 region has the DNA TGCAGTGCTATGAGAGGTTACGAGCAGTACTTC. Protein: CSAMRGYEQYF.